The present TCR beta chain was sequenced within a study of T cells in Graves' hyperthyroidism and ophthalmopathy. Unmatched junction bases numbered 5, after V lost 4 bases and J lost 7 bases. This CDR3 has 15 amino acids. Germline V gene lookup returns CDR1 LGHDT and CDR2 YNNKEL (reference sequence). At least ten counts were recorded for this clonotype. Its antigen is still unknown. TCR beta CDR3 regions were amplified from RNA transcripts. During a first-round RT-PCR of the TCR CDR3, the HTBI primer set was used. TCRdb re-derived calls from the multiplex PCR reads in MiXCR, one entry per CDR3 protein. Of hundreds of thousands of distinct CDR3 sequences listed, roughly a sixth are singletons. Findings and limits, study-wide: A 13 V-J model separated ophthalmopathy from stable hyperthyroidism.

Sequencing used blood. The rearrangement joins TRBV3-1 to TRBJ1-6; 9 bases agree with TRBD1. This receptor was taken from a woman aged 18-35 years with Graves' ophthalmopathy. CDR3 in DNA: TGTGCCAGCAGCCGTCAGGGGACAGGGAATTCACCCCTCCACTTT. Its translation: CASSRQGTGNSPLHF.